This T cell receptor (beta chain) was observed in a study of TIL therapy for anti-PD-1-resistant metastatic lung cancer. Study as a whole: Tumors were harvested before any PD-1/PD-L1 blockade. Median tumor PD-L1 proportion score was 6%.

This clone showed up just a few times. Relative to the germline gene, one junction end is altered; a read error may explain this. This was the immunoSEQ v3 assay. Sequencing used immunoSEQ multiplex PCR; TCRdb keeps in-frame clones, though not all of them. The sample yields about 36,000 clones, less than 85% seen once. The time point is: pre-treatment sample, taken before nivolumab and TIL therapy. CDR1 LNHDA and CDR2 SQIVND come from the germline V gene (reference sequence). The CDR3 extends over 11 amino acids. The chain is built from TRBV19 and TRBJ2-7; TRBD2 might be the D (5 bases). This sequence originates from a person aged 30 to 80 with non-small cell lung cancer. Specimen: blood, collected at baseline. This CDR3 is CASKGARDGNF. The CDR3 bases are TGTGCCAGTAAAGGAGCCAGAGACGGGAACTTC.